This is a list of T cell receptor beta chains from one sample in a study of shared clonotypes between healthy human individuals. Profiling relied on immunoSEQ multiplex PCR, and the TCRdb table lists in-frame clones only, not all of them. This sample has under 850,000 clones, with over 90% found just once. Material for sequencing was naive CD8+ T cells sorted from blood. These receptors came from a man younger than 45 in good health. CDR3s include the opening cysteine and the closing phenylalanine or tryptophan. The D gene is left open where the match is weak. Size tells how often a clone was seen (once, few, many) or the class of an expanded clone, and some rows leave it out.

clone_size: NA; cdr3_length: 16; d_call: TRBD2; v_call: TRBV5-8; j_call: TRBJ2-2; cdr3_nt: TGTGCCAGCAGCTTTCGGACTAGCATGAACACCGGGGAGCTGTTTTTT; cdr3_aa: CASSFRTSMNTGELFF
clone_size: NA; cdr3_length: 14; d_call: TRBD2; v_call: TRBV9; j_call: TRBJ2-1; cdr3_nt: TGTGCCAGCAGCGTATTCGGGGAGGGGTCTGAGCAGTTCTTC; cdr3_aa: CASSVFGEGSEQFF
clone_size: NA; cdr3_length: 14; d_call: NA; v_call: TRBV10-3; j_call: TRBJ2-7; cdr3_nt: TGTGCCATCAGTCGAGCTGGGAGCTCCTACGAGCAGTACTTC; cdr3_aa: CAISRAGSSYEQYF
clone_size: once; cdr3_length: 15; d_call: TRBD2; v_call: TRBV10-3; j_call: TRBJ2-1; cdr3_nt: TGTGCCATCAGTGATCGGACTAGCGGCTGGAATGAGCAGTTCTTC; cdr3_aa: CAISDRTSGWNEQFF
clone_size: NA; cdr3_length: 14; d_call: NA; v_call: TRBV11-2; j_call: TRBJ2-7; cdr3_nt: TGTGCCAGCAGCCCCTGGACCGAATCCTACGAGCAGTACTTC; cdr3_aa: CASSPWTESYEQYF
clone_size: NA; cdr3_length: 16; d_call: NA; v_call: TRBV5-4; j_call: TRBJ2-2; cdr3_nt: TGTGCCAGCAGCTTAAAGACAGTTAAACACGTCGGGGAGCTGTTTTTT; cdr3_aa: CASSLKTVKHVGELFF
clone_size: NA; cdr3_length: 14; d_call: NA; v_call: TRBV9; j_call: TRBJ2-1; cdr3_nt: TGTGCCAGCAGCGTAGGAATGGGCCAATATGAGCAGTTCTTC; cdr3_aa: CASSVGMGQYEQFF
clone_size: NA; cdr3_length: 14; d_call: TRBD1; v_call: TRBV10-1; j_call: TRBJ2-7; cdr3_nt: TGCGCCAGCAGTGAGGAGGGGGCCGGGGACGAGCAGTACTTC; cdr3_aa: CASSEEGAGDEQYF
clone_size: NA; cdr3_length: 17; d_call: NA; v_call: TRBV11-2; j_call: TRBJ2-1; cdr3_nt: TGTGCCAGCAGCTTAGCAGTATGGGGGAGTACCTACAATGAGCAGTTCTTC; cdr3_aa: CASSLAVWGSTYNEQFF
clone_size: NA; cdr3_length: 16; d_call: TRBD2; v_call: TRBV28; j_call: TRBJ2-7; cdr3_nt: TGTGCCAGCAGTCCGCGCTTTAGGCTAGCGGGATATGAGCAGTACTTC; cdr3_aa: CASSPRFRLAGYEQYF
clone_size: NA; cdr3_length: 13; d_call: NA; v_call: TRBV10-3; j_call: TRBJ1-5; cdr3_nt: TGTGCCATCAGTGAAGAAGGTATGCAGCCCCAGCATTTT; cdr3_aa: CAISEEGMQPQHF
clone_size: NA; cdr3_length: 18; d_call: TRBD2; v_call: TRBV15; j_call: TRBJ2-1; cdr3_nt: TGTGCCACCAGCACCCAGACTAGCGGAGCCCCCTCCTACAATGAGCAGTTCTTC; cdr3_aa: CATSTQTSGAPSYNEQFF
clone_size: NA; cdr3_length: 13; d_call: NA; v_call: TRBV6-6; j_call: TRBJ2-7; cdr3_nt: TGTGCCAGCAGCTCAAATTACCAGGGGAGCCAGTACTTC; cdr3_aa: CASSSNYQGSQYF
clone_size: NA; cdr3_length: 17; d_call: NA; v_call: TRBV28; j_call: TRBJ1-5; cdr3_nt: TGTGCCAGCAGTTATACTGGAGCAGGGGCTATCAATCAGCCCCAGCATTTT; cdr3_aa: CASSYTGAGAINQPQHF
clone_size: NA; cdr3_length: 13; d_call: NA; v_call: TRBV9; j_call: TRBJ1-1; cdr3_nt: TGTGCCAGCAGTGAGGAAGGGGGCACTGAAGCTTTCTTT; cdr3_aa: CASSEEGGTEAFF
clone_size: NA; cdr3_length: 13; d_call: TRBD1; v_call: TRBV14; j_call: TRBJ2-7; cdr3_nt: TGTGCCAGCAGCCGGACAGGGCGATTGGAGCAGTACTTC; cdr3_aa: CASSRTGRLEQYF
clone_size: NA; cdr3_length: 13; d_call: NA; v_call: TRBV4-1; j_call: TRBJ2-7; cdr3_nt: TGCGCCAGCAGCCAAGAAGGGTACTACGAGCAGTACTTC; cdr3_aa: CASSQEGYYEQYF